These T cell receptor beta chains were read from a single sample in a study of early T cells in non-severe SARS-CoV-2 infection. TCRdb re-called the 5' RACE reads through MiXCR, storing one row per CDR3 protein. Counted here are roughly 63,000 distinct CDR3 sequences, about 12% occurring once; the ten biggest clones make up more than 0.9%. The material was whole blood, obtained at baseline. The source is an adult who was a healthcare worker with PCR-confirmed SARS-CoV-2 infection or an uninfected control (not recorded which). The donor label of this sample is uncertain. The CDR3 runs from the conserved cysteine through the conserved F or W. A D gene is named only where the DNA matches it firmly. A row's size may be missing; if present it is once, few, many or a size class.

V gene,D gene,clone size,J gene,CDR3 protein,CDR3 DNA
TRBV7-7,TRBD1,-,TRBJ1-3,CASSPGTGSGNTIYF,TGTGCCAGCAGCCCGGGGACAGGCTCTGGAAACACCATATATTTT
TRBV29-1,-,few,TRBJ1-1,CSVGTTTEAFF,TGCAGCGTTGGTACTACCACTGAAGCTTTCTTT
TRBV25-1,TRBD1,few,TRBJ2-5,CASRQGARETQYF,TGTGCCAGCAGACAGGGGGCTCGAGAGACCCAGTACTTC
TRBV12-5,-,-,TRBJ1-1,CASGLFAGEAFF,TGTGCTAGTGGTTTATTTGCGGGCGAAGCTTTCTTT
TRBV19,TRBD2,many,TRBJ2-1,CASSVGLAGGLNEQFF,TGTGCCAGTAGTGTGGGACTAGCGGGGGGGCTGAATGAGCAGTTCTTC
TRBV5-1,-,-,TRBJ2-2,CASSQGLNTGELFF,TGCGCCAGCAGCCAGGGGTTGAACACCGGGGAGCTGTTTTTT
TRBV20-1,-,-,TRBJ1-3,CSARDLGNTIYF,TGCAGTGCCCGGGACCTGGGAAACACCATATATTTT
TRBV18,-,-,TRBJ2-1,CASSPPNTGDLSYNEQFF,TGTGCCAGCTCACCACCGAATACAGGCGATTTGAGTTACAATGAGCAGTTCTTC
TRBV12-3/TRBV12-4,-,once,TRBJ2-6,CASRDPHPYPEGANVLTF,TGTGCCAGCAGGGATCCTCACCCCTATCCGGAGGGGGCCAACGTCCTGACTTTC
TRBV6-6,-,few,TRBJ2-2,CASSFLRVGELFF,TGTGCCAGCAGTTTTCTCCGGGTCGGGGAGCTGTTTTTT
TRBV18,TRBD1,many,TRBJ2-5,CASSQRTGGQETQYF,TGTGCCAGCTCACAGAGGACAGGGGGACAAGAGACCCAGTACTTC
TRBV7-2,-,few,TRBJ2-2,CASSWRNTGELFF,TGTGCCAGCAGCTGGCGGAACACCGGGGAGCTGTTTTTT
TRBV6-1,-,many,TRBJ1-2,CASSDEFGYTF,TGTGCCAGCAGTGATGAGTTCGGCTACACCTTC
TRBV9,-,-,TRBJ1-5,CASSVEINQPQHF,TGTGCCAGCAGCGTAGAGATCAATCAGCCCCAGCATTTT
TRBV2,-,-,TRBJ1-3,CASGQSQNTIYF,TGTGCCAGCGGACAGAGCCAAAACACCATATATTTT
TRBV6-1,-,-,TRBJ2-4,CASSEYAGKGNIQYF,TGTGCCAGCAGTGAATATGCAGGGAAGGGCAACATTCAGTACTTC